This TCR beta chain was obtained from a study of T cells after yellow fever vaccination. Study overall: When fractions had low cell numbers, they were prepared with SMART-Seq v4 Ultra Low Input.

The CDR3 extends over 15 amino acids. Germline V lookup: CDR1 SEHNR, CDR2 FQNEAQ (reference sequence). Trimming removed 5 bases from V and 6 bases from J; junction bases left unmatched: 11. The study, taken as a whole, reports: A minor fraction of clonotypes spanned both CD4 and CD8 compartments. By day 5 rather than day 15, the secondary response had peaked, though it was weaker.

Regarding this clonotype: Its target is unknown. A clone one base away is much larger, so this may be a read error. It is likely a read error, because the conserved phenylalanine at the end of the CDR3 is missing.

Template-switching 5'RACE yielded the TCR cDNA; a universal primer site and UMIs were added in the process. TCRdb fed the 5' RACE reads into MiXCR, producing one record per CDR3 protein. The sample yields about 220,000 distinct CDR3 sequences, 6.5% to 7.5% seen once. The sequence was obtained from a man aged 30-40 years who received the YFV17D yellow fever vaccine. Sequencing was performed on CD4+ T cells sorted from PBMCs, taken on the day of the yellow fever booster vaccination. This sequence joins TRBV7-9 and TRBJ1-2, with 8 bases matching TRBD1. The CDR3 protein is CASSRTGGAQDGYTY. As DNA, the CDR3 is TGTGCCAGCAGCCGCACAGGGGGGGCACAGGATGGCTACACCTAC.